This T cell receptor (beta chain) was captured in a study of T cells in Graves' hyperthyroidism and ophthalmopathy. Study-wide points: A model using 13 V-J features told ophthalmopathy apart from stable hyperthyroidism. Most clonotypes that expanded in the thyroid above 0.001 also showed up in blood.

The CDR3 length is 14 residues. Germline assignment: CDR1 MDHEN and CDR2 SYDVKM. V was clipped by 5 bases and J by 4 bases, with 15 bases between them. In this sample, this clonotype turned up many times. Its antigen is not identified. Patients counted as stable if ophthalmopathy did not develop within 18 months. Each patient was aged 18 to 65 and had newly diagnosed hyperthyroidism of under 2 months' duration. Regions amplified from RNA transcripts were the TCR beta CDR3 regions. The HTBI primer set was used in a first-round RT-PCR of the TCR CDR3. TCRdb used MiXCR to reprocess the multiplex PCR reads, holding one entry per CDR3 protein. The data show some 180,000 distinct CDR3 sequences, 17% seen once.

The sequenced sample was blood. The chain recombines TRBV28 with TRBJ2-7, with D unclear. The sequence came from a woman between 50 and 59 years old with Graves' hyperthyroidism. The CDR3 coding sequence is TGTGCCAGCAGTCCCCGACGGAAAGTATACGAGCAGTACTTC. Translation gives CASSPRRKVYEQYF.